These 15 T cell receptor beta chains were sequenced from one sample in a study of T cells in Graves' hyperthyroidism and ophthalmopathy. Amplified regions were TCR beta CDR3 sequences from RNA transcripts. The HTBI set primed first-round TCR CDR3 RT-PCR. Using its own MiXCR run on the multiplex PCR reads, TCRdb lists one record per CDR3 protein. The sample has about 360,000 distinct CDR3 sequences, less than 15% seen once. The sample comprised blood. The receptors originated from a woman aged 18-29 years with Graves' hyperthyroidism.

The chain carries TRBV7-2 and TRBJ2-7, with TRBD2 matching over 7 bases. CDR3 length: 13 residues. Germline V gene data show CDR1 as SGHTA and CDR2 as FQGNSA. The V segment lost 3 bases and the J segment 6 bases; nucleotides outside the gene matches: 5. The CDR3 sequence is CASSLGGEGEQYF. The CDR3 nucleotides read TGTGCCAGCAGCTTGGGGGGGGAGGGCGAGCAGTACTTC.

The rearrangement joins TRBV30 to TRBJ2-1, with 10 bases that match TRBD1. The CDR3 extends over 14 amino acids. V was clipped by 5 bases and J by 4 bases; unmatched bases: 5. The V gene's germline CDR1 is GTSNPN and CDR2 SVGIG (reference sequence). The CDR3 DNA reads as TGTGCCTGGGGGGGACAGGGGTTGTACAATGAGCAGTTCTTC. This codes for CAWGGQGLYNEQFF.

The chain couples TRBV3-1 to TRBJ2-1; 11 nucleotides agree with TRBD2. V lost 3 bases, J lost 9 bases, and 13 bases stayed unmatched. There are 17 residues in the CDR3. Germline CDR1 LGHDT, CDR2 YNNKEL (reference sequence). CDR3 loop: CASSHSLAGGLSGEQFF. CDR3 DNA: TGTGCCAGCAGCCATAGTCTAGCGGGGGGCCTGAGTGGTGAGCAGTTCTTC.

The table lists this clonotype with many counts. The rearrangement links TRBV5-1 to TRBJ1-6; D is undetermined. This CDR3 region has 15 residues. Germline CDR1 and CDR2: SGHRS and YFSETQ. V lost 2 bases, J lost 7 bases, and 13 bases lay in between. In DNA, the CDR3 is TGCGCCAGCAGCTTACGCACGGTAGGGAATTCACCCCTCCACTTT. Translated: CASSLRTVGNSPLHF.

In its sample, this clonotype was seen many times. V is TRBV27 and J is TRBJ2-3; 7 nucleotides match TRBD2. Germline V lookup: CDR1 MNHEY, CDR2 SMNVEV (reference sequence). V shed 8 bases, J shed 0 bases, and the junction held 8 bases outside the gene matches. The CDR3 is 15 residues long. The CDR3 DNA sequence: TGTGCCAGCGCTCCGGGACTACAGAGCACAGATACGCAGTATTTT. This encodes CASAPGLQSTDTQYF.

The chain has TRBV24-1 and TRBJ2-7; D is perhaps TRBD1 (6 bases). Germline assignment: CDR1 KGHDR and CDR2 SFDVKD. The length of the CDR3 is 14 residues. Between the trimmed V and J ends, which lost 11 bases and 10 bases, there was a span of 26 bases. CDR3 in amino acids: CAIARGYGDNEQYF. CDR3 coding DNA: TGTGCCATCGCGAGGGGGTACGGCGACAATGAACAGTACTTC.

V and J are TRBV29-1 and TRBJ1-4, with 7 bases fitting TRBD1. Unmatched junction bases numbered 3, after V lost 7 bases and J lost 7 bases. This CDR3 spans 11 amino acids. CDR1 and CDR2 (germline): SQVTM, ANQGSEA. Written as DNA, the CDR3 is TGCAGCGCGGGACAGCTTGAAAAACTGTTTTTT. This gives the protein CSAGQLEKLFF.

This clonotype was observed many times. The rearrangement joins TRBV7-2 to TRBJ1-2; D is uncertain. Trimming left V 7 bases short and J 6 bases short, with 21 bases between. This CDR3 has 15 amino acids. Germline values: CDR1 SGHTA, CDR2 FQGNSA. The CDR3, as DNA: TGTGCCAGCACCAGAGTCCCCCCCGGGCCTAATGGCTACACCTTC. It yields the protein CASTRVPPGPNGYTF.

This clonotype appeared a few times. The J gene is TRBJ2-7, the V gene TRBV5-1; a possible D gene is TRBD1 (5 bases). V lost 3 bases to trimming and J lost 4 bases, with 14 bases between them. The CDR3 loop spans 14 amino acids. Germline loops: CDR1 SGHRS, CDR2 YFSETQ. CDR3 nucleotide sequence: TGCGCCAGCAGCTCTGAGCCGACAGCTTACGAGCAGTACTTC. It translates to CASSSEPTAYEQYF.

This clonotype was recorded at least ten times. The chain recombines TRBV10-3 with TRBJ1-1; tentative D call: TRBD1 (5 bases). In germline, CDR1 is ENHRY, CDR2 SYGVKD. V was pared by 4 bases and J by 1 base, with 7 bases between. The CDR3 contains 13 residues. CDR3 bases: TGTGCCATCAGTGGCGGACAGAACACTGAAGCTTTCTTT. Translated, it gives CAISGGQNTEAFF.

The chain links TRBV20-1 to TRBJ2-1, with D possibly TRBD2 on 5 matching bases. Per germline, CDR1 DFQATT and CDR2 SNEGSKA (reference sequence). This CDR3 comprises 16 residues. Trimming took 1 base from V and 3 from J, leaving 16 bases between them. The CDR3 DNA reads TGCAGTGCTAGAGGGAAAAGCGGTCGAGTCTACAATGAGCAGTTCTTC. It encodes CSARGKSGRVYNEQFF.

The table lists this clonotype with a few counts. A much larger clonotype is one base distant, so this may be a read error. The chain links TRBV30 to TRBJ1-2, with a tentative D call TRBD1 (6 bases). The germline V gene has CDR1 GTSNPN and CDR2 SVGIG (reference sequence). This CDR3 is 12 amino acids long. The CDR3 sequence: CAWSVGGYGCTF. As DNA, the CDR3 is TGTGCCTGGAGTGTGGGGGGCTATGGCTGCACCTTC.

The CDR3 nucleotides read TGTGCCAGCAGAGCAGGGATAGCTAACTATGGCTACACCTTC. Translating gives CASRAGIANYGYTF. The V gene is TRBV5-5, the J gene TRBJ1-2; possible D gene TRBD1, 5 bases. Trimming took 5 bases from V and 0 from J, leaving 11 bases between them. Germline V gene lookup returns CDR1 SGHKS and CDR2 YYEKEE (reference sequence). The CDR3 loop spans 14 amino acids.

This clonotype was observed many times. The chain combines TRBV20-1 with TRBJ2-7; maybe TRBD2 (6 bases). CDR1 and CDR2 (germline): DFQATT, SNEGSKA (reference sequence). Trimming took off 3 bases at V and 3 bases at J, with 12 bases between the two ends. The CDR3 loop spans 13 amino acids. The CDR3, as DNA: TGCAGTGCTAGCGGGACTCGAGGCTACGAGCAGTACTTC. This translates into CSASGTRGYEQYF.

Worth noting for this clonotype: A much bigger clone sits one base away, suggesting this may be a read error. The chain is built from TRBV30 and TRBJ1-5, with 8 nucleotides matching TRBD1. The CDR3 consists of 14 residues. The ends lost 3 bases at V and 6 bases at J; junction bases unmatched: 7. Germline lookup yields CDR1 GTSNPN and CDR2 SVGIG (reference sequence). The CDR3 nucleotides read TGTGCCTGGAGCAGGGGGCGCGTAGGTCAGCCCCAGCATTTT. It is translated as CAWSRGRVGQPQHF. Full variable domain (remainder filled in from reference TRBV30 and TRBJ1-5): SQTIHQWPATLVQPVGSPLSLECTVEGTSNPNLYWYRQAAGRGLQLLFYSVGIGQISSEVPQNLSASRPQDRQFILSSKKLLLSDSGFYLCAWSRGRVGQPQHFGDGTRLSIL.